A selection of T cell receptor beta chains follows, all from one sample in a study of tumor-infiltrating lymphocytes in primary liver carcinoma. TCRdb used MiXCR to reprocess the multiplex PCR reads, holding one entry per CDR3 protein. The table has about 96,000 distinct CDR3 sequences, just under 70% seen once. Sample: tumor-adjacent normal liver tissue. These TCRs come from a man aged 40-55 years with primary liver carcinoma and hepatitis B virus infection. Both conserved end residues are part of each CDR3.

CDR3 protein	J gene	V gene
CASRLRTGAGNRPQHF	TRBJ1-5	TRBV6-1
CSARKAGGRDNEQFF	TRBJ2-1	TRBV20-1
CASSQQGAKDIQYF	TRBJ2-4	TRBV28
CTSSPPRMGPYTQYF	TRBJ2-3	TRBV12-3/TRBV12-4
CASSLEGGGRGGELFF	TRBJ2-2	TRBV5-4
CASNLNDAYEQYF	TRBJ2-7	TRBV11-2
CSARVATYTGEQYF	TRBJ2-7	TRBV20-1
CASGRGAGTRPLF	TRBJ1-2	TRBV11-2
CASSLAHRDQPQHF	TRBJ1-5	TRBV12-3/TRBV12-4
CAGTVNTGELLF	TRBJ2-2	TRBV29-1
CASSLAARGIETQYF	TRBJ2-5	TRBV7-2
CASSLGGFEVGEQYF	TRBJ2-7	TRBV5-4
CASSPRLGGDEQFF	TRBJ2-1	TRBV6-2/TRBV6-3
CASSLRAGGGTEQYF	TRBJ2-7	TRBV11-2
CASSADRSDQASF	TRBJ1-1	TRBV11-2
CVSSDPGTGNEQFF	TRBJ2-1	TRBV11-1
CASSFWTNQLGDTQYF	TRBJ2-3	TRBV28
CTVGASGAYNEQFF	TRBJ2-1	TRBV6-2/TRBV6-3
CASSFEWVGNFGETQYF	TRBJ2-5	TRBV28
CASSQTGTGNTEAFF	TRBJ1-1	TRBV4-1
CDSSVTGTSGYNEQFF	TRBJ2-1	TRBV4-2
CVSSLDIGLAVAEQFF	TRBJ2-1	TRBV11-2
CVSEKLAGSSYNGQFF	TRBJ2-1	TRBV5-1
CASSSQGARNYGYTF	TRBJ1-2	TRBV5-6
CASGSIDNSSLHF	TRBJ1-6	TRBV6-6
CASDRGASGQPQQF	TRBJ1-5	TRBV7-8
CANSLEPRGQATQYF	TRBJ2-5	TRBV12-3/TRBV12-4
CASSSAGPGNEQFF	TRBJ2-1	TRBV11-2
CASSLGVPSTDTQYF	TRBJ2-3	TRBV11-2
CASSLGMNTEAFF	TRBJ1-1	TRBV11-2
CACLGLSSAGKLFF	TRBJ2-2	TRBV30
CASRRTEGRLVRPNEQFF	TRBJ2-1	TRBV11-2
CATSLIQGIDGYTF	TRBJ1-2	TRBV4-1
CASSLAGAINGQFF	TRBJ2-1	TRBV6-1
CASRGRVGGPKTRYF	TRBJ2-5	TRBV7-9
CASSVVAHRGDEQYF	TRBJ2-7	TRBV6-1
CASNLMQDGPYEQYF	TRBJ2-7	TRBV11-2
CASSQYQPSANTGEPLF	TRBJ2-2	TRBV6-5
CASSLRYPRGTLYGYTF	TRBJ1-2	TRBV6-5
CATSRAQLNTGELFF	TRBJ2-2	TRBV15
CASSLTGGYNEQFF	TRBJ2-1	TRBV11-2
CASSQSPLETQYF	TRBJ2-5	TRBV5-6